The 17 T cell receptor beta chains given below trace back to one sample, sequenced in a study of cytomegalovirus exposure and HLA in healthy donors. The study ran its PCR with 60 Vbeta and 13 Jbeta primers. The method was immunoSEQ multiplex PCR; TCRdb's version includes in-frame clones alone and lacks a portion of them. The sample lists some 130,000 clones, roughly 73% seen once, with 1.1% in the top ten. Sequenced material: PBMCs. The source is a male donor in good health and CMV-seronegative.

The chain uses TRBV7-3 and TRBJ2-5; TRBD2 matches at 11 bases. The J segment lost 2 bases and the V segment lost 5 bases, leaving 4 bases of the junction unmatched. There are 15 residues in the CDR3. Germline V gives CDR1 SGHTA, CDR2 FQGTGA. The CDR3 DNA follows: TGTGCCAGCAGCCCTAGCGGGGGGTCACAAGAGACCCAGTACTTC. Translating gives CASSPSGGSQETQYF.

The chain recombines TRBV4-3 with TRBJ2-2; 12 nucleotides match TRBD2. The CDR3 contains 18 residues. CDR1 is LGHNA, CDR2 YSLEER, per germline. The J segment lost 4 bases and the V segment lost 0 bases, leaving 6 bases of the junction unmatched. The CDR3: CASSQDLAGGPLTGELFF. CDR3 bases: TGCGCCAGCAGCCAAGACCTAGCGGGGGGGCCTCTCACCGGGGAGCTGTTTTTT.

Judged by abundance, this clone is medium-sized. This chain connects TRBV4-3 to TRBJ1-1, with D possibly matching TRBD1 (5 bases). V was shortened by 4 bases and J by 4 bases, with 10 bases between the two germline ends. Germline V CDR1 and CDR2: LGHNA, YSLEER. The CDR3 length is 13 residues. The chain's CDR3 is CASSPERGTEAFF. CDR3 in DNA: TGCGCCAGCAGCCCAGAAAGGGGCACTGAAGCTTTCTTT.

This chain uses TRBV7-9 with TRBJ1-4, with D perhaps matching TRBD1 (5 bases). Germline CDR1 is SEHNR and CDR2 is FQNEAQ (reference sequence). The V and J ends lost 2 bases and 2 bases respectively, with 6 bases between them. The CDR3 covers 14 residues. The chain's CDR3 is CASSLRQTNEKLFF. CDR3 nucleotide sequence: TGTGCCAGCAGCTTAAGACAGACTAATGAAAAACTGTTTTTT.

CDR3 DNA sequence: TGCGCCAGCAGCACTGGACAGGGGACGGAGGAGCAGTTCTTC. As protein: CASSTGQGTEEQFF. The V call is TRBV5-1, the J call TRBJ2-1; 9 bases align to TRBD1. CDR1 is SGHRS and CDR2 is YFSETQ in the germline V gene. This CDR3 has 14 residues. V shed 4 bases and J 10 bases; nucleotides not matched to a gene: 9.

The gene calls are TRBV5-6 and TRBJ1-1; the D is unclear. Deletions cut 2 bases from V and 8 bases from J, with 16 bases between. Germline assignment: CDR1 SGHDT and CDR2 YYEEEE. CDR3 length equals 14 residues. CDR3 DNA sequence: TGTGCCAGCAGCTTTTTGGATGGCCGGGGAGAAGCTTTCTTT. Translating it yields CASSFLDGRGEAFF.

The DNA for the CDR3 is TGTGCCAGCACCACGAGGGGGCCTTATAATTCACCCCTCCACTTT. Its translation: CASTTRGPYNSPLHF. V is TRBV27 and J is TRBJ1-6; the match to TRBD1 covers 7 bases. This CDR3 has 15 amino acids. Germline CDR1 and CDR2: MNHEY and SMNVEV (reference sequence). J was trimmed by 4 bases and V by 7 bases; bases with no gene match: 7.

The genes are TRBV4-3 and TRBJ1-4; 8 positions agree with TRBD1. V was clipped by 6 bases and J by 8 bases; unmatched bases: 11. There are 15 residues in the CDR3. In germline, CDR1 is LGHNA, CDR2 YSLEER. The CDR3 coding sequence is TGCGCCAGCAGGGAGGTCGGACAGGGCCACGAAAAACTGTTTTTT. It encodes CASREVGQGHEKLFF.

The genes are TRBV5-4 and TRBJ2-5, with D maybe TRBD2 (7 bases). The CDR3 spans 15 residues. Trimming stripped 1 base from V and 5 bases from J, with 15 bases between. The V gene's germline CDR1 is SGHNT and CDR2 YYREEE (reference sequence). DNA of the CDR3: TGTGCCAGCAGCTTGAGGGGGGGCGCGGGGGAGACCCAGTACTTC. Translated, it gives CASSLRGGAGETQYF.

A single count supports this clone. CDR3 nucleotides: TGTGCCAGCAGCACGGCGGTACAGGGCTGGGCCAAAAACATTCAGTACTTC. It translates to CASSTAVQGWAKNIQYF. The genes are TRBV5-4 and TRBJ2-4, with a possible D match to TRBD1 (6 bases). The germline gives CDR1 SGHNT, CDR2 YYREEE (reference sequence). V was pared by 4 bases and J by 1 base, with 18 bases between. There are 17 residues in the CDR3.

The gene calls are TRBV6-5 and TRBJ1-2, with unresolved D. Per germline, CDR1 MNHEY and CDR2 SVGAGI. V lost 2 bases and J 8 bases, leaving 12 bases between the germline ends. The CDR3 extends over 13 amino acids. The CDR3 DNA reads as TGTGCCAGCAGTTACCTAAGGGAGCACGGCTACACCTTC. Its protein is CASSYLREHGYTF.

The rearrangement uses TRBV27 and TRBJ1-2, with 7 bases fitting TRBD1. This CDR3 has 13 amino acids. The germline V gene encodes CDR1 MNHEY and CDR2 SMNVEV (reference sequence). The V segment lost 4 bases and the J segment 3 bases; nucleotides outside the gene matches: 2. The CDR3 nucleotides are TGTGCCAGCAGTTCCAGGGGGGACTATGGCTACACCTTC. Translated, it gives CASSSRGDYGYTF.

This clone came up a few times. The CDR3 DNA reads TGTGCCATCAGTGAGGTTCAGAACACTGAAGCTTTCTTT. Amino acid sequence: CAISEVQNTEAFF. The chain recombines TRBV10-3 with TRBJ1-1; D is unclear. Trimming took 2 bases from V and 1 from J, leaving 5 bases between them. Germline CDR1 reads ENHRY; CDR2 reads SYGVKD. The CDR3 consists of 13 residues.

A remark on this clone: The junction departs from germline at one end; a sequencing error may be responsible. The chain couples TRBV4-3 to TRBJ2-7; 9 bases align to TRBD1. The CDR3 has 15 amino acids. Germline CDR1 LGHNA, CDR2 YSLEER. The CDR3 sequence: CASGQEGQGKAEQYF. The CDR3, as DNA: TGCGCCAGCGGCCAAGAAGGACAGGGGAAGGCCGAGCAGTACTTC.

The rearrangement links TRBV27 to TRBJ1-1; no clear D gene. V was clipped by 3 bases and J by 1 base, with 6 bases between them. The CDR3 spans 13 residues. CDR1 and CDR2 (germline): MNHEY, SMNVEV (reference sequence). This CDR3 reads CASSFEANTEAFF. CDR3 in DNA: TGTGCCAGCAGTTTCGAGGCGAACACTGAAGCTTTCTTT.

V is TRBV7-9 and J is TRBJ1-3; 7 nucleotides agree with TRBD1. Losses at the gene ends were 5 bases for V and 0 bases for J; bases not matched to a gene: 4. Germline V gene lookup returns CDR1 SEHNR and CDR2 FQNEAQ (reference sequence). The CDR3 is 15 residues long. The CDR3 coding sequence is TGTGCCAGCAGCGCCCAGGGGGTCTCTGGAAACACCATATATTTT. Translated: CASSAQGVSGNTIYF.

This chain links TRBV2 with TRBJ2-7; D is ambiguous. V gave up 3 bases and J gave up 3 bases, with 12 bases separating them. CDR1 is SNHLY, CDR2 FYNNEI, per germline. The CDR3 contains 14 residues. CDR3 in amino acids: CASSDYLTHYEQYF. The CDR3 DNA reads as TGTGCCAGCAGTGATTACCTAACTCACTACGAGCAGTACTTC.